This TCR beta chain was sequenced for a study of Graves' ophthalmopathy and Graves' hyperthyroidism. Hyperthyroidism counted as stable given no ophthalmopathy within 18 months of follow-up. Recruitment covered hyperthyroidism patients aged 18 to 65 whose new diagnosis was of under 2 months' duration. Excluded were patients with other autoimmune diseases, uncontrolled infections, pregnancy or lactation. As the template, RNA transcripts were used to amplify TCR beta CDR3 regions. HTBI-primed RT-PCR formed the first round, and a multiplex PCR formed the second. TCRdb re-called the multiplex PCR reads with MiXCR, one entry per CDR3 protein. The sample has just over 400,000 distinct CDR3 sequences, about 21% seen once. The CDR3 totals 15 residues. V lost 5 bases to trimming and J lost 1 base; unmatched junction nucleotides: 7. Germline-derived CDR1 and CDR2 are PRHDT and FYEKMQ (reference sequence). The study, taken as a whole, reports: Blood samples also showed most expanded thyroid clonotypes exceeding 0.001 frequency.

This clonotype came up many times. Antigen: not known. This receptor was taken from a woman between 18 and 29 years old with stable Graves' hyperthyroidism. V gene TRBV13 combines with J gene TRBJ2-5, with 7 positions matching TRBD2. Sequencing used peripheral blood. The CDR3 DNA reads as TGTGCCAGCAGCCCCCTGAGGACTAGCCAAGAGACCCAGTACTTC. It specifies CASSPLRTSQETQYF.